The rows below give T cell receptor beta chains drawn from one sample of a study of blood T cells in healthy people across ages. Via MiXCR, TCRdb re-called the 5' RACE reads, giving one row per CDR3 protein. The data contain around 1,600,000 distinct CDR3 sequences, approximately 39% of them singletons. The source material was blood. The source is a woman under 30 in good health. Both conserved end residues are part of each CDR3. A D gene is named only where the DNA matches it firmly. Clone size is not always given. Where it is, it says once, few, many or a class for expanded clones.

v_gene	j_gene	d_gene	abundance	CDR3nt	CDR3aa
TRBV20-1	TRBJ2-1	.	.	TGCAGTGCTAGGGTGGGGGGGCCAGGTACTGAGCAGTTCTTC	CSARVGGPGTEQFF
TRBV4-1	TRBJ2-1	TRBD2	few	TGCGCCAGCAGCCAAGAACCGGGACTAATCAATGAGCAGTTCTTC	CASSQEPGLINEQFF
TRBV18	TRBJ2-1	.	few	TGTGCCAGCTCACCACGACGCGGAGACACGAGGGTCAATGAGCAGTTCTTC	CASSPRRGDTRVNEQFF
TRBV4-2	TRBJ2-3	TRBD2	few	TGTGCCAGCAGCCAACGGACTAGCGGGAGTTCAGATACGCAGTATTTT	CASSQRTSGSSDTQYF
TRBV29-1	TRBJ2-3	.	many	TGCAGCGTGGGACTTTCCAGAGATACGCAGTATTTT	CSVGLSRDTQYF
TRBV7-9	TRBJ2-4	.	few	TGTGCCAGATATAACTATCGACTAGCCAAAAACATTCAGTACTTC	CARYNYRLAKNIQYF
TRBV27	TRBJ1-1	TRBD1	few	TGTGCCAGCAGGAGCTTGGGGACAGGGTATACTGAAGCTTTCTTT	CASRSLGTGYTEAFF
TRBV4-2	TRBJ2-7	TRBD2	.	TGTGCCAGCAGCCGATCCACTAGCGGCGGATCCTACGAGCAGTACTTC	CASSRSTSGGSYEQYF
TRBV20-1	TRBJ1-2	TRBD1	.	TGCAGTGCTAGGGAGGACAGGGGGAACTATGGCTACACCTTC	CSAREDRGNYGYTF
TRBV10-3	TRBJ2-1	TRBD1	many	TGTGCCATGTCTAGGGACAGGGATTGTGAGCAGTTCTTC	CAMSRDRDCEQFF
TRBV20-1	TRBJ2-7	.	few	TGCAGTGCTAGAGCCGGGACTCGCAGCTCCTACGAGCAGTACTTC	CSARAGTRSSYEQYF
TRBV11-3	TRBJ2-7	.	.	TGTGCCAGCAGCCCTAGACTAGGCTCCTACAATGAGCAGTACTTC	CASSPRLGSYNEQYF
TRBV6-5	TRBJ2-2	.	.	TGTGCCAGCAGTTACCCTCGGACAGAGGGAACTACCGGGGAGCTGTTTTTT	CASSYPRTEGTTGELFF
TRBV4-1	TRBJ2-5	.	.	TGCGCCAGCAGCCAAGTTAAAAGGGGGTACCAAGAGACCCAGTACTTC	CASSQVKRGYQETQYF
TRBV5-4	TRBJ2-2	.	.	TGTGCCGCCGGTGGGGGGCCAACCGGGGAGCTGTTTTTT	CAAGGGPTGELFF
TRBV4-1	TRBJ2-7	.	many	TGCGCCAGCAGCAGTCCTGGGCAGCCTATCTACGAGCAGTACTTC	CASSSPGQPIYEQYF
TRBV3-1	TRBJ2-3	TRBD2	few	TGTGCCAGCAGCCAACGCGGGAGTGGCACAGATACGCAGTATTTT	CASSQRGSGTDTQYF
TRBV20-1	TRBJ2-7	TRBD1	few	TGCAGTGCAAGGGACAGGGATACTAAATGGTACTTC	CSARDRDTKWYF
TRBV29-1	TRBJ2-7	.	many	TGCAGCGCGCGGGCCCTACCCGATGCCGAGCAGTACTTC	CSARALPDAEQYF
TRBV3-1	TRBJ2-3	.	few	TGTGCCAGCAGCCATACTAGAGAAGCGCAGTATTTT	CASSHTREAQYF
TRBV29-1	TRBJ2-5	TRBD2	few	TGCGGAATCGGGGTGGTAGCGGGTGATGAGACCCAGTACTTC	CGIGVVAGDETQYF
TRBV27	TRBJ2-7	.	few	TGTGCCAGCAGTGCCCCGGGCCTGGGCTCCTACGAGCAGTACTTC	CASSAPGLGSYEQYF
TRBV7-7	TRBJ2-7	.	.	TGTGCTAGCAGCTTACTAGGGGGGCCCAGGTCCTACAATGAGCAGTACTTC	CASSLLGGPRSYNEQYF
TRBV20-1	TRBJ1-2	.	.	TGCAGTGCTAGAGATGCGCAGGGGAACTATGGCTACACCTTC	CSARDAQGNYGYTF
TRBV13	TRBJ2-7	.	many	TGTGCCAGCAGCACCCGGACAGACTCCTACGAGCAGTACTTC	CASSTRTDSYEQYF
TRBV10-3	TRBJ2-6	.	.	TGTGCCATCAGTGAACCTGGGGCCAACGTCCTGACTTTC	CAISEPGANVLTF
TRBV20-1	TRBJ2-1	TRBD2	once	TGCAGTGCTGGAGATCTTACTAGCGGGTTTGATGAGCAGTTCTTC	CSAGDLTSGFDEQFF
TRBV4-1	TRBJ2-3	TRBD2	few	TGCGCCAGCAGCCAAGTTAAGGGACTAGTGGAGACAGATACGCAGTATTTT	CASSQVKGLVETDTQYF
TRBV7-9	TRBJ2-7	.	.	TGTGCCAGCGGTCTCTCAGGGGGGGAGCAGTACTTC	CASGLSGGEQYF
TRBV7-6	TRBJ2-7	TRBD1	.	TGTGCCAGCAGCTTGGGACAGGGTATTTACAACGAGCAGTACTTC	CASSLGQGIYNEQYF
TRBV5-1	TRBJ1-4	TRBD1	.	TGCGCCAGCAGCTTGCCCCCCGAGGGCAGGGGGGATGAAAAACTGTTTTTT	CASSLPPEGRGDEKLFF
TRBV9	TRBJ2-1	.	few	TGTGCCAGCAGCGTAGGGACGGGGGTGGGTAATGAGCAGTTCTTC	CASSVGTGVGNEQFF
TRBV27	TRBJ2-5	.	few	TGTGCCAGCAGCCGAGGTGGATGGGAGACCCAGTACTTC	CASSRGGWETQYF
TRBV6-5	TRBJ2-1	TRBD1	.	TGTGCCAGCAGTTACGATCCCGTGACAGGGGCCAACTACAATGAGCAGTTCTTC	CASSYDPVTGANYNEQFF
TRBV20-1	TRBJ2-2	TRBD2	few	TGCAGTGCTAGAGATCCCAGTGGGAGGGCTAGTAGTACCGGGGAGCTGTTTTTT	CSARDPSGRASSTGELFF
TRBV6-2/TRBV6-3	TRBJ2-7	.	.	TGTGCCACCATCAGACAGGCTTTCGGGTACGAGCAGTACTTC	CATIRQAFGYEQYF
TRBV6-1	TRBJ2-3	TRBD2	few	TGTGCCAGCAGGGGATCAGCGGGAGGGCGGAGAGATACGCAGTATTTT	CASRGSAGGRRDTQYF
TRBV3-1	TRBJ2-7	TRBD2	.	TGTGCCAGCAGCCAAGGGGGGGGAGCCCCTGACGAGCAGTACTTC	CASSQGGGAPDEQYF
TRBV7-9	TRBJ2-1	.	few	TGTGCCAGCAGCCAACGACTGGGGCCTGAGCAGTTCTTC	CASSQRLGPEQFF
TRBV7-2	TRBJ1-2	TRBD1	.	TGTGCCAGCAGGCTACAGGGGGCGAATGGCTACACCTTC	CASRLQGANGYTF
TRBV27	TRBJ2-7	.	few	TGTGCCAGCAGTCCAGGGGGGGTGCCCTACAATGAGCAGTACTTC	CASSPGGVPYNEQYF
TRBV4-1	TRBJ2-5	TRBD1	.	TGCGCCAGCAGCCAGCCGGGACAGGGCGTGAAGACCCAGTACTTC	CASSQPGQGVKTQYF
TRBV20-1	TRBJ1-1	.	.	TGCAGTGCTAGAGATTGGGGACCTTCCATGAACACTGAAGCTTTCTTT	CSARDWGPSMNTEAFF
TRBV4-3	TRBJ2-7	.	.	TGCGCCAGCAGCCAAGGGTTTAACTACGAGCAGTACTTC	CASSQGFNYEQYF
TRBV20-1	TRBJ2-1	.	medium-sized	TGCAGTGCTACCGGATCGTACAATGAGCAGTTCTTC	CSATGSYNEQFF
TRBV4-3	TRBJ1-5	.	.	TGCGCCAGCAGCCAAGATCGAGGGAAATATCAGCCCCAGCATTTT	CASSQDRGKYQPQHF
TRBV12-3/TRBV12-4	TRBJ1-2	.	few	TGTGCCAGCAGTGCGCGGGATCAAGAGGGCTACACCTTC	CASSARDQEGYTF
TRBV4-3	TRBJ1-2	TRBD1	.	TGCGCCAGCAGCGACGGGACAGGTCGCAACTATGGCTACACCTTC	CASSDGTGRNYGYTF
TRBV30	TRBJ1-1	.	.	TGTGCCTGGACCCACGTTGGGGGGTCGATGAACAATGAAGCTTTCTTT	CAWTHVGGSMNNEAFF
TRBV27	TRBJ2-7	.	.	TGTGCCAGCAGCCACCCGGAGGGTGAGCAGTACTTC	CASSHPEGEQYF
TRBV27	TRBJ1-6	.	once	TGTGCCAGCAGTGCAACAAGTGGTTCGGGTTCACCCCTCCACTTT	CASSATSGSGSPLHF
TRBV2	TRBJ2-3	TRBD1	.	TGTGCCAGCAAATCCGGGACAGGGTATACAGATACGCAGTATTTT	CASKSGTGYTDTQYF
TRBV6-1	TRBJ1-2	.	.	TGTGCCAGCAGACCCACAGAGATCTATGGCTACACCTTC	CASRPTEIYGYTF